The sequence of this T cell receptor (beta chain) was determined in a study of blood T cell repertoires in COVID-19. Generated by immunoSEQ multiplex PCR, the TCRdb table keeps only in-frame clones and is missing some. The sample contains hundreds of thousands of clones, roughly nine tenths of which appear only once. V shed 3 bases and J 7 bases; nucleotides not matched to a gene: 7. The CDR3 has 13 amino acids. The germline gives CDR1 GTSNPN, CDR2 SVGIG (reference sequence). The receptor comes from a man aged 35-49 years with acute or convalescent COVID-19. The source material was peripheral blood. The V and J genes are TRBV30 and TRBJ1-2; 8 nucleotides match TRBD1. The CDR3 protein is CAWSLGQASGYTF. The CDR3 region has the DNA TGTGCCTGGAGCCTGGGACAGGCGAGTGGCTACACCTTC.